The 22 T cell receptor beta chains reported below all come from one sample, sequenced in a study of blood T cell repertoires in COVID-19. TCRdb's copy holds only in-frame clones and misses some; the assay was immunoSEQ multiplex PCR. The sample carries about 270,000 clones, over 80% recorded once. Sequenced sample: PBMCs or T cells enriched from blood (not recorded which). All receptors come from a woman aged 30 to 39 with acute COVID-19.

The chain uses TRBV29-1 and TRBJ1-2; 7 bases map to TRBD1. V was clipped by 6 bases and J by 5 bases; unmatched bases: 6. The CDR3 is 12 amino acids. CDR1 and CDR2 from the germline V gene are SQVTM and ANQGSEA. Here the CDR3 reads CSVRGDSYGYTF. CDR3 DNA: TGCAGCGTCCGAGGGGACAGTTATGGCTACACCTTC.

The V call is TRBV5-1, the J call TRBJ2-2; the D gene is possibly TRBD2 (5 bases). The V and J ends lost 4 bases and 7 bases respectively, with 11 bases between them. Germline CDR1 reads SGHRS; CDR2 reads YFSETQ. The CDR3 covers 13 residues. The CDR3 region has the DNA TGCGCCAGCAGCGTGGTCGGGGACGGGGAGCTGTTTTTT. Protein sequence: CASSVVGDGELFF.

The chain carries TRBV4-2 and TRBJ1-5; D possibly corresponds to TRBD1 (6 bases). Germline lookup yields CDR1 LGHNA and CDR2 YNFKEQ. V was cut by 0 bases and J by 5 bases, with 20 bases left in between. This CDR3 has 18 amino acids. The CDR3 DNA reads TGTGCCAGCAGCCAAGATATAGGGCCAGGGGTTTCAGATCAGCCCCAGCATTTT. This codes for CASSQDIGPGVSDQPQHF.

This chain links TRBV25-1 with TRBJ2-2; no reliable D call. The CDR3 covers 13 residues. Trimming shortened V by 4 bases and J by 1 base, and 4 bases separated the two germline ends. Germline loops: CDR1 MGHDK, CDR2 SYGVNS. CDR3 amino acids: CASSGVNTGELFF. CDR3 nucleotides: TGTGCCAGCAGTGGAGTGAACACCGGGGAGCTGTTTTTT. Drawing the rest from reference TRBV25-1 and TRBJ2-2, the complete variable domain is EADIYQTPRYLVIGTGKKITLECSQTMGHDKMYWYQQDPGMELHLIHYSYGVNSTEKGDLSSESTVSRIRTEHFPLTLESARPSHTSQYLCASSGVNTGELFFGEGSRLTVL.

The V call is TRBV28, the J call TRBJ1-1; 8 bases are shared with TRBD1. The V segment lost 0 bases and the J segment 0 bases; nucleotides outside the gene matches: 15. From germline, CDR1 is MDHEN and CDR2 SYDVKM. The CDR3 extends over 20 amino acids. CDR3 sequence reads: CASSLWGRLGTGDMNTEAFF. Written as DNA, the CDR3 is TGTGCCAGCAGTTTATGGGGGAGGCTGGGGACAGGAGATATGAACACTGAAGCTTTCTTT.

The chain recombines TRBV11-3 with TRBJ2-1; TRBD2 aligns across 10 bases. The CDR3 is 15 amino acids. The V and J ends lost 3 bases and 6 bases, in that order; junction bases with no gene match: 5. Germline lookup yields CDR1 SGHNT and CDR2 YENEEA. CDR3 amino acids: CASSFGAGGPNEQFF. The CDR3 nucleotides are TGTGCCAGCAGCTTCGGAGCGGGAGGGCCCAATGAGCAGTTCTTC.

J is TRBJ1-5 and V is TRBV28; 7 nucleotides match TRBD1. This CDR3 spans 15 amino acids. The germline CDR1 and CDR2 sequences are MDHEN and SYDVKM. Trimming took 7 bases from V and 3 from J; bases not matched to a gene: 9. This CDR3 is CASTEFTGDNQPQHF. The CDR3 nucleotides read TGTGCCAGCACCGAATTCACAGGGGACAATCAGCCCCAGCATTTT.

The chain couples TRBV5-4 to TRBJ2-3, with TRBD1 matching over 11 bases. The J segment lost 4 bases and the V segment lost 0 bases, leaving 1 base of the junction unmatched. Germline V gives CDR1 SGHNT, CDR2 YYREEE (reference sequence). The CDR3 loop spans 15 amino acids. This CDR3 reads CASSLGDRGADTQYF. CDR3 DNA: TGTGCCAGCAGCTTGGGGGACAGGGGGGCAGATACGCAGTATTTT.

The chain has TRBV24-1 and TRBJ2-1; 7 positions match TRBD2. The CDR3 extends over 14 amino acids. Germline V CDR1 and CDR2: KGHDR, SFDVKD. V lost 4 bases to trimming and J lost 5 bases; unmatched junction nucleotides: 4. CDR3 region: CATSDLADNNEQFF. The DNA for the CDR3 is TGTGCCACCAGTGACCTAGCGGATAACAATGAGCAGTTCTTC.

This sequence joins TRBV7-3 and TRBJ2-2; D gene uncertain. The V end lost 5 bases, the J end lost 1 base, and 8 bases lay between the germline ends. There are 14 residues in the CDR3. Germline lookup yields CDR1 SGHTA and CDR2 FQGTGA. CDR3 protein: CASSPTVNTGELFF. CDR3 bases: TGTGCCAGCAGCCCTACAGTGAACACCGGGGAGCTGTTTTTT.

The chain carries TRBV19 and TRBJ1-5; D is uncertain. The CDR3 runs to 15 residues. Germline lookup yields CDR1 LNHDA and CDR2 SQIVND (reference sequence). Trimming took 7 bases from V and 0 from J, leaving 13 bases between them. The CDR3 sequence: CASTQSSYSNQPQHF. The CDR3, as DNA: TGTGCCAGTACCCAGTCCAGTTATAGCAATCAGCCCCAGCATTTT.

V and J are TRBV19 and TRBJ2-3; no clear D. The CDR3 has 14 residues. Germline-derived CDR1 and CDR2 are LNHDA and SQIVND (reference sequence). V was clipped by 0 bases and J by 1 base, with 5 bases between them. The CDR3 protein is CASSIEGGTDTQYF. The CDR3 DNA is TGTGCCAGTAGTATAGAGGGCGGCACAGATACGCAGTATTTT.

This chain uses TRBV28 with TRBJ1-2; D is ambiguous. The CDR3 spans 14 residues. Germline V gene sequence: CDR1 MDHEN, CDR2 SYDVKM. Trimming stripped 5 bases from V and 4 bases from J, with 14 bases between. The CDR3 DNA is TGTGCCAGCAGTCTAACCGCGGGGATCTATGGCTACACCTTC. Translated: CASSLTAGIYGYTF.

The gene calls are TRBV12-5 and TRBJ1-2; D is ambiguous. Germline V CDR1 and CDR2: LGHNT, FRNRAP. The CDR3 length is 19 residues. The V end lost 0 bases, the J end lost 0 bases, and 20 bases lay between the germline ends. CDR3 sequence reads: CASGLVLSSVGEANYGYTF. The CDR3 DNA follows: TGTGCTAGTGGTTTGGTACTGTCCTCAGTCGGGGAAGCTAACTATGGCTACACCTTC.

This clone was recorded only once. The chain employs TRBV28 and TRBJ2-7, with 7 bases fitting TRBD1. CDR3 length equals 15 residues. With 3 bases clipped from V and 0 bases from J, the junction kept 5 bases outside the gene matches. Germline V gene sequence: CDR1 MDHEN, CDR2 SYDVKM. In DNA form, the CDR3 reads TGTGCCAGCAGTTTGGGGACAGAGAGCTCCTACGAGCAGTACTTC. It yields the protein CASSLGTESSYEQYF. The full variable domain, with the rest looked up from reference TRBV28 and TRBJ2-7, is DVKVTQSSRYLVKRTGEKVFLECVQDMDHENMFWYRQDPGLGLRLIYFSYDVKMKEKGDIPEGYSVSREKKERFSLILESASTNQTSMYLCASSLGTESSYEQYFGPGTRLTVT.

The rearrangement uses TRBV2 and TRBJ2-5; the match to TRBD2 covers 10 bases. The CDR3 contains 16 residues. V was pared by 0 bases and J by 5 bases, with 6 bases of the junction left unmatched. The germline V gene encodes CDR1 SNHLY and CDR2 FYNNEI. CDR3 residues: CASSEAPLAGAETQYF. CDR3 sequence (DNA): TGTGCCAGCAGTGAAGCCCCCCTAGCGGGAGCGGAGACCCAGTACTTC.

V is TRBV21-1 and J is TRBJ1-5. TRBV21-1 is labeled a pseudogene. The CDR3 is made up of 16 amino acids. CDR3 protein: CASSKKPDGGNQPQHF. The CDR3 DNA sequence: TGTGCCAGCAGCAAAAAGCCGGACGGAGGAAATCAGCCCCAGCATTTT.

V gene TRBV19 combines with J gene TRBJ2-6, with 8 bases aligning to TRBD1. The germline CDR1 and CDR2 sequences are LNHDA and SQIVND (reference sequence). J was trimmed by 3 bases and V by 5 bases; bases with no gene match: 6. CDR3 size: 16 residues. CDR3 sequence: CASSPDRDHGANVLTF. CDR3 in DNA: TGTGCCAGTAGTCCGGACAGGGACCATGGGGCCAACGTCCTGACTTTC.

This clone was seen only a few times. The rearrangement joins TRBV7-8 to TRBJ2-5, with TRBD2 as a possible D gene (6 bases). With 4 bases removed from V and 1 base from J, the gap between germline ends came to 13 bases. This CDR3 is 15 amino acids long. In germline, CDR1 is SGHVS, CDR2 FQNEAQ. CDR3 residues: CASSSGTLGQETQYF. CDR3 in DNA: TGTGCCAGCAGCTCCGGGACTCTTGGCCAAGAGACCCAGTACTTC.

The J gene is TRBJ1-4, the V gene TRBV10-2; the match to TRBD1 covers 7 bases. CDR3 size: 14 residues. Germline loops: CDR1 WSHSY, CDR2 SAAADI. V shed 3 bases, J shed 7 bases, and the junction held 5 bases outside the gene matches. CDR3 loop: CASSDDRVVEKLFF. CDR3 DNA sequence: TGCGCCAGCAGTGACGACAGGGTAGTTGAAAAACTGTTTTTT.

The rearrangement uses TRBV6-5 and TRBJ2-5, with 8 nucleotides matching TRBD1. V lost 6 bases, J lost 5 bases, and 8 bases stayed unmatched. Germline lookup yields CDR1 MNHEY and CDR2 SVGAGI. This CDR3 has 14 residues. The CDR3 is CASSPGQAMETQYF. For the CDR3, the DNA is TGTGCCAGCAGCCCGGGACAGGCCATGGAGACCCAGTACTTC.

The chain carries TRBV5-1 and TRBJ2-2, with TRBD1 matching over 10 bases. V gave up 4 bases and J gave up 1 base; unmatched junction bases: 7. This CDR3 comprises 17 residues. Per the germline V gene, CDR1 is SGHRS and CDR2 is YFSETQ. Here the CDR3 DNA reads TGCGCCAGCAGCCCCACCGGGACAGGGGTGAACACCGGGGAGCTGTTTTTT. Protein product: CASSPTGTGVNTGELFF.